The text below deals with one T cell receptor beta chain. Its antigen is undetermined. TCRdb keeps only in-frame clones here, not all; method: immunoSEQ multiplex PCR. The repertoire holds about 1.9 million clones, 93% seen once, with more than 1.5% in the top ten. CD8 cells regarded as naive lacked CD45RO, were positively chosen for CCR7, and omitted terminally differentiated effector memory CD45RA+ cells. This record comes from a study of shared clonotypes between healthy human individuals. Study-wide results and caveats: Clonotypes that were shared across a handful of donors made up 4.5% to 5% of naive CD4 clonotypes.

The germline V and J ends were trimmed by 5 bases and 6 bases, with 11 bases remaining between them. The CDR3 totals 13 residues. Germline assignment: CDR1 SEHNR and CDR2 FQNEAQ (reference sequence). The receptor was isolated from a young man in good health. Some clones in this sample may be carry-over from other donors' samples. The sequenced sample consisted of naive CD8+ T cells from PBMCs. The J gene is TRBJ2-1, the V gene TRBV7-9; the D is unclear. DNA of the CDR3: TGTGCCAGCAGCAAGCAAACATCCAATGAGCAGTTCTTC. Translation: CASSKQTSNEQFF.